The present T cell receptor (beta chain) was sequenced within a study of technical replicates of blood from several donors. Only in-frame clones appear in the TCRdb table, and some are missing; sequencing was by immunoSEQ multiplex PCR. This table holds tens of thousands of clones, around 84% found once. Germline V gene sequence: CDR1 SGHTA, CDR2 FQGNSA. The ends were cut back, 5 bases at V and 4 bases at J, with 18 bases in the middle. This CDR3 comprises 16 residues. The rearrangement uses TRBV7-2 and TRBJ2-1, with a weak D call TRBD2 (6 bases). The clonotype was recovered from a human donor in good health. Some clones in this sample may be carry-over from other donors' samples. Sequences were obtained from PBMCs. The CDR3 loop reads CASSPSGGAKYNEQFF. DNA of the CDR3: TGTGCCAGCAGCCCTAGTGGCGGGGCCAAATACAATGAGCAGTTCTTC.